A single sample gave rise to the 29 T cell receptor beta chains below, sequenced in a study of T cells in Graves' hyperthyroidism and ophthalmopathy. Using RNA transcripts as the source, TCR beta CDR3 regions were amplified. TCR CDR3 underwent first-round RT-PCR with the HTBI primer set. TCRdb used MiXCR to reprocess the multiplex PCR reads, holding one entry per CDR3 protein. The table has more than 500,000 distinct CDR3 sequences, about 15% seen once; the top ten hold around 14%. The sample consisted of blood. These receptor sequences come from a middle-aged woman with Graves' hyperthyroidism.

This clonotype was picked up a small number of times. The rearrangement uses TRBV6-5 and TRBJ1-5; TRBD1 might be the D (5 bases). The germline CDR1 and CDR2 sequences are MNHEY and SVGAGI. V was clipped by 1 base and J by 4 bases, with 8 bases between them. The CDR3 is 14 residues long. CDR3 residues: CASSYLAGNQPQHF. The CDR3 DNA follows: TGTGCCAGCAGTTACTTGGCAGGGAATCAGCCCCAGCATTTT.

This clonotype was found many times. This rearrangement joins TRBV11-3 to TRBJ1-4; 7 positions agree with TRBD1. From germline, CDR1 is SGHNT and CDR2 YENEEA. With V trimmed by 4 bases and J by 0 bases, 2 bases remained unmatched. This CDR3 has 15 residues. The CDR3 region has the DNA TGTGCCAGCAGCTCAGGGGGGGCAACTAATGAAAAACTGTTTTTT. This gives the protein CASSSGGATNEKLFF.

This clonotype was recorded at least ten times. The chain couples TRBV18 to TRBJ2-7; perhaps TRBD2 as D (6 bases). V lost 3 bases, J lost 1 base, and 10 bases lay in between. Per germline, CDR1 KGHSH and CDR2 LQKENI. CDR3 length: 14 residues. In DNA form, the CDR3 reads TGTGCCAGCTCACCGGGGACTGAATCCTACGAGCAGTACTTC. Its translation: CASSPGTESYEQYF.

This chain joins TRBV19 and TRBJ2-7; 10 bases map to TRBD1. Germline lookup yields CDR1 LNHDA and CDR2 SQIVND (reference sequence). The CDR3 length is 14 residues. V was pared by 8 bases and J by 3 bases, with 7 bases of the junction left unmatched. The CDR3, as DNA: TGTGCCAGTCGCGCGGACAGGGGGAACTACGAGCAGTACTTC. Encoded protein: CASRADRGNYEQYF.

This sequence joins TRBV4-2 and TRBJ2-5; tentative D call: TRBD2 (5 bases). The germline V and J ends were trimmed by 0 bases and 5 bases, with 13 bases remaining between them. The CDR3 totals 15 residues. The germline CDR1 and CDR2 sequences are LGHNA and YNFKEQ. The CDR3 sequence: CASSQDPGNGETQYF. The CDR3 DNA reads as TGTGCCAGCAGCCAAGATCCCGGGAACGGTGAGACCCAGTACTTC.

A few counts support this clonotype. This rearrangement joins TRBV28 to TRBJ1-6, with a weak D call TRBD1 (6 bases). The CDR3 consists of 14 residues. From germline, CDR1 is MDHEN and CDR2 SYDVKM. V lost 10 bases and J lost 6, with 16 bases in between. This chain's CDR3 is CATYTGTPNSPLHF. Here the CDR3 DNA reads TGTGCCACCTACACCGGGACACCTAATTCACCCCTCCACTTT.

This clonotype was seen at least ten times. This chain joins TRBV2 and TRBJ2-3; 7 positions match TRBD1. Germline V gene sequence: CDR1 SNHLY, CDR2 FYNNEI. CDR3 size: 14 residues. V trimming: 6 bases; J trimming: 2 bases; junction bases outside the gene matches: 5. As DNA, the CDR3 is TGTGCCAGCAGAGGGACAGTACTCACAGATACGCAGTATTTT. Its protein product is CASRGTVLTDTQYF.

In this sample, this clonotype turned up a few times. The V call is TRBV10-2, the J call TRBJ2-2; D assignment may be TRBD1 or TRBD2 (6 bases each). Germline assignment: CDR1 WSHSY and CDR2 SAAADI. Trimming took 8 bases from V and 6 from J, leaving 16 bases between them. CDR3 length: 14 amino acids. The CDR3 sequence is CASSGMGGAGELFF. For the CDR3, the DNA is TGCGCCAGCTCGGGGATGGGGGGCGCCGGGGAGCTGTTTTTT.

This clonotype showed up many times. V and J are TRBV10-2 and TRBJ1-1; 12 nucleotides line up with TRBD1. Per the germline V gene, CDR1 is WSHSY and CDR2 is SAAADI. V gave up 4 bases and J gave up 2 bases; unmatched junction bases: 8. CDR3 length: 17 amino acids. CDR3 sequence: CASSGGRDRGLNTEAFF. The CDR3 bases are TGCGCCAGCAGTGGGGGTAGGGACAGGGGGCTAAACACTGAAGCTTTCTTT.

This clonotype was counted a few times. The CDR3 loop reads CASSLEQGGWETQYF. CDR3 nucleotide sequence: TGCGCCAGCAGCTTGGAGCAGGGAGGTTGGGAGACCCAGTACTTC. V usage is TRBV5-1 and J usage is TRBJ2-5; possible D gene TRBD2, 6 bases. The germline gives CDR1 SGHRS, CDR2 YFSETQ. The CDR3 contains 15 residues. With 0 bases removed from V and 5 bases from J, the gap between germline ends came to 14 bases.

The chain has TRBV28 and TRBJ2-5; D may match TRBD1 or TRBD2 (6 bases each). The CDR3 contains 15 residues. The V gene's germline CDR1 is MDHEN and CDR2 SYDVKM. The V end was cut by 4 bases, the J end by 2 bases, with 14 bases between. The CDR3 DNA follows: TGTGCCAGCAGTTCTACAGTAGGGGGGCAAGAGACCCAGTACTTC. This codes for CASSSTVGGQETQYF.

The chain is built from TRBV5-1 and TRBJ2-2, with D perhaps given as TRBD1 or TRBD2 (7 bases each). The CDR3 is 19 residues long. Germline V CDR1 and CDR2: SGHRS, YFSETQ. Trimming removed 0 bases at V and 0 bases at J, with 18 bases between. The DNA of the CDR3 is TGCGCCAGCAGCTTGGGACCCCCAGGGGGGGCTTCGAACACCGGGGAGCTGTTTTTT. It translates to CASSLGPPGGASNTGELFF.

The sample holds many counts of this clonotype. The chain employs TRBV20-1 and TRBJ2-2; 10 positions agree with TRBD2. V shed 5 bases, J shed 6 bases, and the junction held 6 bases outside the gene matches. This CDR3 is 14 amino acids long. Looked up from germline, CDR1 is DFQATT and CDR2 is SNEGSKA (reference sequence). CDR3 protein: CSAASGSRAGELFF. CDR3 DNA sequence: TGCAGTGCTGCTAGCGGGAGTAGAGCCGGGGAGCTGTTTTTT.

This clonotype was detected ten times or more. This chain uses TRBV5-6 with TRBJ2-7, with 7 nucleotides matching TRBD2. The V and J ends lost 1 base and 2 bases, in that order; junction bases with no gene match: 6. The CDR3 consists of 15 residues. Looked up from germline, CDR1 is SGHDT and CDR2 is YYEEEE. The chain's CDR3 is CASSLSGTKTYEQYF. In nucleotides, the CDR3 is TGTGCCAGCAGCTTGTCCGGGACTAAGACCTACGAGCAGTACTTC.

This clonotype was picked up many times. The chain recombines TRBV28 with TRBJ2-3, with D perhaps TRBD2 (5 bases). Per germline, CDR1 MDHEN and CDR2 SYDVKM. The CDR3 extends over 14 amino acids. V lost 5 bases to trimming and J lost 0 bases, with 9 bases between them. CDR3 DNA: TGTGCCAGCAGTCCCTGGACTAGCACAGATACGCAGTATTTT. This sequence encodes CASSPWTSTDTQYF.

In its sample, this clonotype was seen many times. The chain employs TRBV6-1 and TRBJ2-7, with D uncertain. This CDR3 has 14 residues. Germline values: CDR1 MNHNS, CDR2 SASEGT. Trimming removed 10 bases from V and 2 bases from J, with 18 bases in between. The CDR3, as DNA: TGTGCCACCACATTAAGCGTAGCCGCCTACGAGCAGTACTTC. Amino acid sequence: CATTLSVAAYEQYF.

This clonotype showed up many times. The V call is TRBV30, the J call TRBJ2-1, with D uncertain. V lost 3 bases and J lost 9, with 3 bases in between. Germline assignment: CDR1 GTSNPN and CDR2 SVGIG (reference sequence). This CDR3 contains 9 residues. CDR3 residues: CAWRAEQFF. In DNA form, the CDR3 reads TGTGCCTGGAGGGCTGAGCAGTTCTTC.

This clonotype was seen a few times. The chain uses TRBV7-2 and TRBJ2-1; D not certain. Germline values: CDR1 SGHTA, CDR2 FQGNSA. Between the trimmed V and J ends, which lost 4 bases and 9 bases, there was a span of 13 bases. There are 13 residues in the CDR3. The CDR3 nucleotides read TGTGCCAGCAGCTCAACCTTAAATCCTGAGCAGTTCTTC. Its protein product is CASSSTLNPEQFF. Full variable domain (rest looked up from reference TRBV7-2 and TRBJ2-1): GAGVSQSPSNKVTEKGKDVELRCDPISGHTALYWYRQSLGQGLEFLIYFQGNSAPDKSGLPSDRFSAERTGGSVSTLTIQRTQQEDSAVYLCASSSTLNPEQFFGPGTRLTVL.

This clonotype has a count of ten or more. The chain employs TRBV10-2 and TRBJ1-5; TRBD1 might be the D (5 bases). The V end lost 2 bases, the J end lost 3 bases, and 8 bases lay between the germline ends. CDR3 size: 14 residues. CDR1 is WSHSY, CDR2 SAAADI, per germline. CDR3: CASSENGHNQPQHF. The CDR3 DNA reads TGCGCCAGCAGTGAGAATGGACACAATCAGCCCCAGCATTTT.

In its sample, this clonotype was seen many times. V usage is TRBV11-2 and J usage is TRBJ2-3, with 16 bases matching TRBD2. Germline V gene data show CDR1 as SGHAT and CDR2 as FQNNGV. V trimming: 5 bases; J trimming: 12 bases; junction bases outside the gene matches: 5. The CDR3 sequence is 14 residues long. The CDR3 nucleotides are TGTGCCAGCAGCACGGGACTAGCGGGAGGGCCCCAGTATTTT. Translation: CASSTGLAGGPQYF. Together with reference TRBV11-2 and TRBJ2-3, the CDR3 gives the full variable domain: EAGVAQSPRYKIIEKRQSVAFWCNPISGHATLYWYQQILGQGPKLLIQFQNNGVVDDSQLPKDRFSAERLKGVDSTLKIQPAKLEDSAVYLCASSTGLAGGPQYFGPGTRLTVL.

This clonotype was observed at least ten times. V and J are TRBV28 and TRBJ1-6; 7 bases line up with TRBD1. This CDR3 region has 14 residues. Germline V gene data show CDR1 as MDHEN and CDR2 as SYDVKM. Germline trimming cut 2 bases from V and 7 bases from J; bases unmatched to any gene: 2. This chain's CDR3 is CASSLGTVNSPLHF. The CDR3 nucleotides read TGTGCCAGCAGTTTAGGGACAGTAAATTCACCCCTCCACTTT.

This clonotype has ten or more counts. V gene TRBV3-1 combines with J gene TRBJ2-1, with 7 bases identical to TRBD2. Unmatched junction bases numbered 18, after V lost 1 base and J lost 9 bases. The V gene's germline CDR1 is LGHDT and CDR2 YNNKEL (reference sequence). CDR3 size: 18 residues. CDR3 residues: CASSQGRVRLASSSEQFF. DNA of the CDR3: TGTGCCAGCAGCCAAGGGCGGGTGAGACTAGCATCGTCCAGTGAGCAGTTCTTC.

This clonotype appeared many times. V gene TRBV3-1 combines with J gene TRBJ2-3, with TRBD2 as a possible D gene (6 bases). Germline CDR1 LGHDT, CDR2 YNNKEL (reference sequence). V shed 1 base and J shed 0 bases, with 11 bases lying between them. CDR3 length: 16 residues. CDR3 sequence: CASSQALATSTDTQYF. CDR3 bases: TGTGCCAGCAGCCAAGCTCTAGCGACTAGCACAGATACGCAGTATTTT.

This clonotype was recorded many times. The chain joins TRBV28 to TRBJ2-1, with D perhaps matching TRBD1 (6 bases). Trimming removed 4 bases from V and 7 bases from J, with 14 bases in between. There are 14 residues in the CDR3. Looked up from germline, CDR1 is MDHEN and CDR2 is SYDVKM. The CDR3 DNA reads as TGTGCCAGCAGTTCCAGGGGATTAGGGAATGAGCAGTTCTTC. It encodes CASSSRGLGNEQFF.

Comment on this clonotype: The junction differs from germline at one of its ends, possibly a read error. V is TRBV28 and J is TRBJ2-2, with a weak D call TRBD2 (5 bases). The CDR3 covers 15 residues. Per the germline V gene, CDR1 is MDHEN and CDR2 is SYDVKM. This CDR3 reads CTSSSGLRNTGELFF. Written as DNA, the CDR3 is TGTACCAGCAGTTCAGGACTTCGTAACACCGGGGAGCTGTTTTTT.

This chain links TRBV6-5 with TRBJ2-7, with 9 bases aligning to TRBD2. In germline, CDR1 is MNHEY, CDR2 SVGAGI. The CDR3 runs 16 residues. Losses at the gene ends were 5 bases for V and 7 bases for J; bases not matched to a gene: 15. This CDR3 reads CASSRSTLAGVEEQYF. As DNA, the CDR3 is TGTGCCAGCAGTCGCTCGACTTTAGCGGGAGTGGAAGAGCAGTACTTC.

This clonotype was seen repeatedly, ten times or more. The V gene is TRBV19, the J gene TRBJ2-3, with 8 bases aligning to TRBD1. The CDR3 length is 15 residues. After removal of 5 bases from V and 4 bases from J, the junction contained 8 bases not matched to a gene. The V gene's germline CDR1 is LNHDA and CDR2 SQIVND (reference sequence). The CDR3 nucleotides read TGTGCCAGTAGTGGAGGGACAGGCCGGGCAGATACGCAGTATTTT. Translated, it gives CASSGGTGRADTQYF.

This clonotype was detected ten times or more. The J gene is TRBJ1-1, the V gene TRBV20-1, with TRBD1 as a possible D gene (5 bases). The CDR3 contains 13 residues. Germline V gene lookup returns CDR1 DFQATT and CDR2 SNEGSKA (reference sequence). V was trimmed by 0 bases and J by 6 bases, leaving 11 bases between them. DNA of the CDR3: TGCAGTGCTAGAGATCTCCTGGGGGCTGAAGCTTTCTTT. Protein product: CSARDLLGAEAFF.

This clonotype has a count of ten or more. The V call is TRBV2, the J call TRBJ2-1; D might be TRBD1 (6 bases). Trimming took 5 bases from V and 6 from J, leaving 20 bases between them. Germline V CDR1 and CDR2: SNHLY, FYNNEI. This CDR3 comprises 16 residues. DNA of the CDR3: TGTGCCAGCAGTAAAGAGCCAGGGGAATATGCCAATGAGCAGTTCTTC. It specifies CASSKEPGEYANEQFF.